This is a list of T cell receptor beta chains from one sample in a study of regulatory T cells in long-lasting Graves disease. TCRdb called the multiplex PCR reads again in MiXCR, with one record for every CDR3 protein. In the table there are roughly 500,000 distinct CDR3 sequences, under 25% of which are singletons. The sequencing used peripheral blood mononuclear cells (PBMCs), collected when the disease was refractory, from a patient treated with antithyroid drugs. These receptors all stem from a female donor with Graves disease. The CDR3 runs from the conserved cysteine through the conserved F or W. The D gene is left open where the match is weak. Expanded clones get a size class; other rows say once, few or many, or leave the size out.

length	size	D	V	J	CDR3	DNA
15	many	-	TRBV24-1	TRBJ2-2	CATQDSRVVAGELFF	TGTGCCACTCAGGATTCCAGGGTGGTCGCCGGGGAGCTGTTTTTT
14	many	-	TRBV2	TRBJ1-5	CASSVGWGNQPQHF	TGTGCCAGCAGTGTTGGTTGGGGGAATCAGCCCCAGCATTTT
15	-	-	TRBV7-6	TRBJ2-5	CASSLAGANQETQYF	TGTGCCAGCAGCTTAGCGGGAGCGAACCAAGAGACCCAGTACTTC
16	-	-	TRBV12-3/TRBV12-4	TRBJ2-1	CASSLGLRGGSNEQFF	TGTGCCAGCAGTTTAGGCCTTAGGGGTGGGAGCAATGAGCAGTTCTTC
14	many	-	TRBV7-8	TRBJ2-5	CASSLAIKLLTQYF	TGTGCCAGCAGCTTAGCTATTAAGCTTTTGACCCAGTACTTC
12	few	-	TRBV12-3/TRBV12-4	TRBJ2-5	CASSFPSETQYF	TGTGCCAGCAGTTTCCCGTCGGAGACCCAGTACTTC
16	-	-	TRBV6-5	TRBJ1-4	CASSSLQREPNEKLFF	TGTGCCAGCAGTTCCTTACAGAGAGAACCTAATGAAAAACTGTTTTTT
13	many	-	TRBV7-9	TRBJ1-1	CASSLGMGGEAFF	TGTGCCAGCAGCTTAGGAATGGGTGGTGAAGCTTTCTTT
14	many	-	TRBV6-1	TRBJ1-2	CASGEAGSNYGYTF	TGTGCCAGCGGAGAGGCTGGATCAAACTATGGCTACACCTTC
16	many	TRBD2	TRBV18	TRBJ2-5	CASSPRGTSGEETQYF	TGTGCCAGCTCACCACGCGGGACTAGCGGGGAAGAGACCCAGTACTTC
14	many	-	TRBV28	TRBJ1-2	CASSQTGFIYGYTF	TGTGCCAGCAGCCAAACAGGGTTCATCTATGGCTACACCTTC
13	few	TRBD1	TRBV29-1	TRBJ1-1	CSADHTGAGGAFF	TGCAGCGCGGACCACACAGGGGCCGGAGGGGCTTTCTTT
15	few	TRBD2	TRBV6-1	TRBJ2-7	CASSRTTTSAGEQYF	TGTGCCAGCAGTCGAACAACTACTAGCGCCGGCGAGCAGTACTTC
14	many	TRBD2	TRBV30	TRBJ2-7	CAWSAGLAGVEQYF	TGTGCCTGGAGTGCTGGACTAGCGGGAGTTGAGCAGTACTTC